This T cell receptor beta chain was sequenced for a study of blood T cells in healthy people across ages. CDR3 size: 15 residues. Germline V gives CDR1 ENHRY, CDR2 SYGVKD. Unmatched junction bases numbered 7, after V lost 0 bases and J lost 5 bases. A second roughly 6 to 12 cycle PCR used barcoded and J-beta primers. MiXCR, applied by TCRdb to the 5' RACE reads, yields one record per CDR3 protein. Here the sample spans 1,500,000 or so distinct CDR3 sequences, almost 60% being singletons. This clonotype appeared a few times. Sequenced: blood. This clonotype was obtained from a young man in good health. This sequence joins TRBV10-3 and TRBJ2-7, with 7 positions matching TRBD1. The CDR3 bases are TGTGCCATCAGTGAGTCGACAGGGAAAAGCCACGAGCAGTACTTC. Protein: CAISESTGKSHEQYF.